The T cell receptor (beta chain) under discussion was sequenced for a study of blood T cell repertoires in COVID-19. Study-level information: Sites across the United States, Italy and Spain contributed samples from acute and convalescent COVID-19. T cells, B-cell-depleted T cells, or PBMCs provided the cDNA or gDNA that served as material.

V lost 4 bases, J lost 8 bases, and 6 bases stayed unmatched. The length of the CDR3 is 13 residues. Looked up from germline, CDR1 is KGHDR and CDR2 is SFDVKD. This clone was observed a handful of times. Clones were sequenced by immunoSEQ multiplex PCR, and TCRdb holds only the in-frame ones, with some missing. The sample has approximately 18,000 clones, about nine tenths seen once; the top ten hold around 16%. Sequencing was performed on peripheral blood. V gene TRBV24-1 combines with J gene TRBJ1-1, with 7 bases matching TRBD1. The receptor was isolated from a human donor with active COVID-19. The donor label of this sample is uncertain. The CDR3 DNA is TGTGCCACCAGTGACCCGGGACAGATAGAAGCTTTCTTT. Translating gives CATSDPGQIEAFF.